Below are 3 T cell receptor beta chains sequenced from a single sample in a study of lymphopenia after photon versus proton radiotherapy (dated by TCRdb to 2018 to 2020). Library construction relied on the immunoSEQ multiplex PCR assay. The source is immuneACCESS, and TCRdb retained only in-frame sequences with V and J called. Part of the clones is not carried over; for the studies checked, unresolved V genes explain less than half of this, and the remainder is unexplained. In this sample the table shows 17,000 or so clones, around 83% of which occur a single time. The biggest ten clones account for 20% of the sample. The source material was peripheral blood, sampled from a patient treated with proton-based radiotherapy. All receptors derive from a man aged 65 to 79 with pancreatic cancer.

The chain employs TRBV6-6 and TRBJ1-1; 8 bases line up with TRBD1. Germline loops: CDR1 MNHNY, CDR2 SVGAGI (reference sequence). This CDR3 has 14 residues. V was clipped by 6 bases and J by 6 bases; unmatched bases: 9. The CDR3, as DNA: TGTGCCAGCAGCCGCGGACAGGGAATTTCTGAAGCTTTCTTT. It specifies CASSRGQGISEAFF.

The chain recombines TRBV5-1 with TRBJ2-2; TRBD2 is a possible D gene (5 bases). The CDR3 length is 16 residues. The V end lost 2 bases, the J end lost 4 bases, and 15 bases lay between the germline ends. Germline values: CDR1 SGHRS, CDR2 YFSETQ. The CDR3, as DNA: TGCGCCAGCAGCTTCAATGAGGGATCGGGCACCGGGGAGCTGTTTTTT. Encoded protein: CASSFNEGSGTGELFF.

The chain recombines TRBV5-8 with TRBJ1-5; TRBD1 agrees at 7 bases. V was clipped by 2 bases and J by 5 bases; unmatched bases: 4. Germline V CDR1 and CDR2: SGHTS, YDEGEE. The CDR3 consists of 14 residues. CDR3 nucleotide sequence: TGTGCCAGCAGCTTAGGGGGCCGGGATCAGCCCCAGCATTTT. It specifies CASSLGGRDQPQHF.